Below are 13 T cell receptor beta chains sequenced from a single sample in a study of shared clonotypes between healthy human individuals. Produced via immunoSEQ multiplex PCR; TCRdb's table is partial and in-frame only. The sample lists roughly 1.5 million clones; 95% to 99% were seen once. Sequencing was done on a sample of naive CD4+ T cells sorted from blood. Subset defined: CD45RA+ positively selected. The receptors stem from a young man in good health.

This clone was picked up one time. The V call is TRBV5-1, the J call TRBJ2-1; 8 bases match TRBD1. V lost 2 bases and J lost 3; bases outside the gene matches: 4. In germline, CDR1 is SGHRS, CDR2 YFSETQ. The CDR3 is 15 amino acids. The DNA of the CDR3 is TGCGCCAGCAGCTTTACAGGGGGAGTCTACAATGAGCAGTTCTTC. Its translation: CASSFTGGVYNEQFF.

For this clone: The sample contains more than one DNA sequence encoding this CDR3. The CDR3 region is CASSLVGTDTQYF. The DNA for the CDR3 is TGTGCCAGCAGCTTGGTTGGGACGGATACGCAGTATTTT. The rearrangement links TRBV5-4 to TRBJ2-3; D tentatively fits TRBD1 or TRBD2 (5 bases each). V lost 0 bases and J lost 6, with 8 bases in between. Germline V gene data show CDR1 as SGHNT and CDR2 as YYREEE (reference sequence). The CDR3 extends over 13 amino acids.

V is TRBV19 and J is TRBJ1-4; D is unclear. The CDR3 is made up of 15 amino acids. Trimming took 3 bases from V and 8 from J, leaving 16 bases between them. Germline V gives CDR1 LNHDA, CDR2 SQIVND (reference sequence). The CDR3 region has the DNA TGTGCCAGTAGTATGTCCGGGTGGAATAACGAAAAACTGTTTTTT. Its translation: CASSMSGWNNEKLFF.

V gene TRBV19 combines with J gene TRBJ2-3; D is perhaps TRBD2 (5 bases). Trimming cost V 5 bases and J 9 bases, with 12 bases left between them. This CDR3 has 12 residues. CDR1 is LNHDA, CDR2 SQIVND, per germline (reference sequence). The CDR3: CASSPREYTQYF. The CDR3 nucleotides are TGTGCCAGTAGTCCGAGGGAGTACACGCAGTATTTT.

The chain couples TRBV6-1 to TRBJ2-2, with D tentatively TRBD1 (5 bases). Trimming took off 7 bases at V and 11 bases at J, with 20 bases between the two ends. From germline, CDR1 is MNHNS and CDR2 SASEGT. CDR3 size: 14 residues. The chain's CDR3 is CASTRAGPPLELFF. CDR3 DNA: TGTGCCAGCACCAGGGCAGGGCCTCCTCTTGAGCTGTTTTTT.

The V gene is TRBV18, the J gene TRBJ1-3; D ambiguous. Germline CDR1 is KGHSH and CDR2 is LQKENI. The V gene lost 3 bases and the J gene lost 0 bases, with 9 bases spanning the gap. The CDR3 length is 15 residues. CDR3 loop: CASSPSGFSGNTIYF. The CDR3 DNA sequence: TGTGCCAGCTCACCCAGTGGATTCTCTGGAAACACCATATATTTT.

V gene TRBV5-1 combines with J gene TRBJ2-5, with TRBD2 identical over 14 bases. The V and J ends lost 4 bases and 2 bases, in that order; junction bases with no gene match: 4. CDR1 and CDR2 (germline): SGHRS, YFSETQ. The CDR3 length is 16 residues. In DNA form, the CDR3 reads TGCGCCAGCAGCAGGGGACTAGCGGGGGTACAAGAGACCCAGTACTTC. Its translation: CASSRGLAGVQETQYF.

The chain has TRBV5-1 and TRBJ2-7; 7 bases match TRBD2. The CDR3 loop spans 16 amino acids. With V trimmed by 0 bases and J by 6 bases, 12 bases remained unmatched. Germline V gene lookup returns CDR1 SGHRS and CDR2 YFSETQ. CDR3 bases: TGCGCCAGCAGCTTGGGGGGAGGGGCCCCCCCGGGCGAGCAGTACTTC. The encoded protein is CASSLGGGAPPGEQYF.

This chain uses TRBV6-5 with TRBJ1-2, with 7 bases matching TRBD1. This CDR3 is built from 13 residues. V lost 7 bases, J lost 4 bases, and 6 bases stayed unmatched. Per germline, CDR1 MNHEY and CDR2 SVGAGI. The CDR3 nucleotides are TGTGCCAGCAAAACAGGACAGGTCTATGGCTACACCTTC. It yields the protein CASKTGQVYGYTF.

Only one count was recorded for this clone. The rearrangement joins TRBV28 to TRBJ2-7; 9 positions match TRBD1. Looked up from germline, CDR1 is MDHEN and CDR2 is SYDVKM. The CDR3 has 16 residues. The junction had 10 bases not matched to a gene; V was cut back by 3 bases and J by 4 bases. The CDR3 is CASSFTGGRMVYEQYF. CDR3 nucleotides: TGTGCCAGCAGTTTCACAGGGGGCAGGATGGTATACGAGCAGTACTTC.

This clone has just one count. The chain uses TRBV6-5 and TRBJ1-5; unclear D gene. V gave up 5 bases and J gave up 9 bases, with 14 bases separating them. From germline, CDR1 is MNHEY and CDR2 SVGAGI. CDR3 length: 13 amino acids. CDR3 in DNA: TGTGCCAGCAGTAGTCGGCCTTCGGGGCCCCAGCATTTT. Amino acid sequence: CASSSRPSGPQHF.

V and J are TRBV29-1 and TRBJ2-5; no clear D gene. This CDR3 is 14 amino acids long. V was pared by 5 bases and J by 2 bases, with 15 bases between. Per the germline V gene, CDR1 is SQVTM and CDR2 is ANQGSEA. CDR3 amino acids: CSVPRQDDQETQYF. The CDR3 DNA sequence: TGCAGCGTTCCACGGCAGGACGATCAAGAGACCCAGTACTTC.

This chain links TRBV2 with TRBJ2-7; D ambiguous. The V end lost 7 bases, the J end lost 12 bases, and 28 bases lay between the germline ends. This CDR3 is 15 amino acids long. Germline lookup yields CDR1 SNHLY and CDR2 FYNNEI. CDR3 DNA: TGTGCCAGCACAGCCGAGGTGCTTGTTCCGAGCAGTACGTACTTC. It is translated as CASTAEVLVPSSTYF.